This TCR beta chain comes out of a study of identical twins. Study-level points and caveats: Fewer insertions marked abundant cord blood beta clonotypes; young adult naive trended weakly, memory not at all. Zero-insertion analyses might be partly confounded by invariant T cells like MAIT and iNKT.

Using its own MiXCR run on the 5' RACE reads, TCRdb lists one record per CDR3 protein. The table shows fewer than 900,000 distinct CDR3 sequences, with around 20% occurring only once. Germline assignment: CDR1 SSHAT and CDR2 FNYEAQ (reference sequence). The CDR3 has 14 amino acids. This clonotype occurred a few times. Antigen unknown. This sample also appeared in a second study, on T cells expressing NK-cell markers. That source reports: Sorted CD3+CD56+NKG2C+, CD3+CD56+NKG2C- and CD3+CD56-NKG2C+ T-cell subsets were beta-chain profiled. With an anti-gamma-delta TCR antibody, sorting in several experiments was kept to alpha-beta TCR T cells.

This TCR derives from a woman in her late teens or twenties in good health. V and J are TRBV7-7 and TRBJ2-2; maybe TRBD1 (5 bases). Specimen: PBMCs. The CDR3 protein is CATRATSNTGELFF. CDR3 nucleotides: TGTGCTACCAGGGCCACTTCGAACACCGGGGAGCTGTTTTTT.